The 23 T cell receptor beta chains listed next were all sequenced from one sample in a study of shared clonotypes between healthy human individuals. Only in-frame clones appear in the TCRdb table, and some are missing; sequencing was by immunoSEQ multiplex PCR. The sample yields about 1,500,000 clones, over 95% seen once. Input material: naive CD4+ T cells sorted from blood. Subset: CD45RA+ positively selected. These TCRs come from a man younger than 40 in good health.

J is TRBJ2-3 and V is TRBV7-9; 8 bases align to TRBD2. CDR3 length: 16 residues. The ends lost 4 bases at V and 2 bases at J; junction bases unmatched: 8. Germline V lookup: CDR1 SEHNR, CDR2 FQNEAQ (reference sequence). The CDR3: CASSSLGAGVTDTQYF. For the CDR3, the DNA is TGTGCCAGCAGCTCCCTAGGAGCGGGGGTCACAGATACGCAGTATTTT.

The V and J genes are TRBV6-1 and TRBJ2-2; D not resolved. The CDR3 loop spans 12 amino acids. Looked up from germline, CDR1 is MNHNS and CDR2 is SASEGT. The CDR3 loop reads CVSAPNTGELFF. In DNA, the CDR3 is TGTGTATCAGCGCCGAACACCGGGGAGCTGTTTTTT.

To note about this clone: Other DNA sequences in the same sample also yield this CDR3. This chain joins TRBV6-5 and TRBJ2-7; 9 bases agree with TRBD1. V was pared by 0 bases and J by 2 bases, with 2 bases of the junction left unmatched. The CDR3 length is 15 residues. Germline V lookup: CDR1 MNHEY, CDR2 SVGAGI. This CDR3 is CASSYSRDRAYEQYF. In nucleotides, the CDR3 is TGTGCCAGCAGTTACTCACGGGACAGGGCCTACGAGCAGTACTTC.

The CDR3 protein is CASSLMSAGNNEQFF. The DNA for the CDR3 is TGTGCCAGCAGTTTAATGTCAGCGGGTAACAATGAGCAGTTCTTC. The V and J genes are TRBV28 and TRBJ2-1; perhaps TRBD2 as D (6 bases). V gave up 2 bases and J gave up 5 bases, with 13 bases separating them. This CDR3 contains 15 residues. Looked up from germline, CDR1 is MDHEN and CDR2 is SYDVKM.

This sequence joins TRBV9 and TRBJ2-2, with D tentatively TRBD1 or TRBD2 (7 bases each). V was trimmed by 5 bases and J by 0 bases, leaving 14 bases between them. The germline V gene has CDR1 SGDLS and CDR2 YYNGEE. This CDR3 has 16 residues. The CDR3 nucleotides are TGTGCCAGCAGAGTGGGGGGGACAGCGAACACCGGGGAGCTGTTTTTT. Amino acid sequence: CASRVGGTANTGELFF.

The rearrangement uses TRBV9 and TRBJ2-7; 9 bases are a match to TRBD2. Trimming cost V 2 bases and J 5 bases; bases outside gene matches: 5. This CDR3 spans 14 amino acids. Germline V gene sequence: CDR1 SGDLS, CDR2 YYNGEE. Written as DNA, the CDR3 is TGTGCCAGCAGCGTTAGCGGGAGTAACGACGAGCAGTACTTC. Its protein is CASSVSGSNDEQYF. Supplemented by reference TRBV9 and TRBJ2-7, the full variable domain reads DSGVTQTPKHLITATGQRVTLRCSPRSGDLSVYWYQQSLDQGLQFLIQYYNGEERAKGNILERFSAQQFPDLHSELNLSSLELGDSALYFCASSVSGSNDEQYFGPGTRLTVT.

The chain couples TRBV7-9 to TRBJ2-7; 7 nucleotides line up with TRBD2. V gave up 7 bases and J gave up 2 bases; unmatched junction bases: 17. The CDR3 extends over 17 amino acids. Germline CDR1 is SEHNR and CDR2 is FQNEAQ (reference sequence). DNA for the CDR3: TGTGCCAGCACCCGGCGGGACTACTCCCGACAACCCTACGAGCAGTACTTC. Amino acid sequence: CASTRRDYSRQPYEQYF. The full variable domain, completed using reference TRBV7-9 and TRBJ2-7, is DTGVSQNPRHKITKRGQNVTFRCDPISEHNRLYWYRQTLGQGPEFLTYFQNEAQLEKSRLLSDRFSAERPKGSFSTLEIQRTEQGDSAMYLCASTRRDYSRQPYEQYFGPGTRLTVT.

The chain joins TRBV28 to TRBJ2-1; 7 nucleotides match TRBD1. In germline, CDR1 is MDHEN, CDR2 SYDVKM. V lost 3 bases and J lost 10; bases outside the gene matches: 9. This CDR3 region has 14 residues. The CDR3 nucleotides read TGTGCCAGCAGTTTCAGGCAGGGGGTTGGGGAGCAGTTCTTC. This encodes CASSFRQGVGEQFF.

The rearrangement links TRBV2 to TRBJ1-5, with D possibly matching TRBD1 (6 bases). The CDR3 length is 15 residues. Germline V CDR1 and CDR2: SNHLY, FYNNEI. The V and J ends lost 6 bases and 6 bases respectively, with 18 bases between them. The CDR3 DNA follows: TGTGCCAGCAGCGGGATACAGGGTTTAGGTCAGCCCCAGCATTTT. This gives the protein CASSGIQGLGQPQHF. Full variable domain (remainder filled in from reference TRBV2 and TRBJ1-5): EPEVTQTPSHQVTQMGQEVILRCVPISNHLYFYWYRQILGQKVEFLVSFYNNEISEKSEIFDDQFSVERPDGSNFTLKIRSTKLEDSAMYFCASSGIQGLGQPQHFGDGTRLSIL.

The CDR3 coding sequence is TGTGCCAGCAGCCAGGCGAACACTGAAGCTTTCTTT. Its protein product is CASSQANTEAFF. This rearrangement joins TRBV14 to TRBJ1-1; the D is unclear. Trimming pared 3 bases from V and 1 base from J, leaving 3 bases between. The CDR3 loop spans 12 amino acids. CDR1 and CDR2 (germline): SGHDN, FVKESK.

This sequence joins TRBV29-1 and TRBJ2-1, with D possibly being TRBD2 (5 bases). CDR3 length equals 13 residues. Germline loops: CDR1 SQVTM, CDR2 ANQGSEA. Trimming took 3 bases from V and 6 from J, leaving 12 bases between them. The CDR3 region has the DNA TGCAGCGTTGAGGTGATCCGGGGCAATGAGCAGTTCTTC. As protein: CSVEVIRGNEQFF.

The chain recombines TRBV7-9 with TRBJ2-1; D assignment may be TRBD1 or TRBD2 (5 bases each). In germline, CDR1 is SEHNR, CDR2 FQNEAQ (reference sequence). CDR3 length: 15 amino acids. The ends were cut back, 4 bases at V and 5 bases at J, with 15 bases in the middle. Here the CDR3 reads CASSSFGTDNNEQFF. The CDR3 nucleotides read TGTGCCAGCAGCTCTTTCGGGACGGATAACAATGAGCAGTTCTTC.

The chain couples TRBV5-1 to TRBJ2-5; no definite D call. V was shortened by 4 bases and J by 4 bases, with 17 bases between the two germline ends. This CDR3 region has 15 residues. Looked up from germline, CDR1 is SGHRS and CDR2 is YFSETQ. Written as DNA, the CDR3 is TGCGCCAGCAGCCCAGATTCACGGCAGCGAGAGACCCAGTACTTC. The encoded protein is CASSPDSRQRETQYF.

The chain is built from TRBV7-9 and TRBJ2-7, with D possibly being TRBD2 (6 bases). Germline V gives CDR1 SEHNR, CDR2 FQNEAQ (reference sequence). The V and J ends lost 5 bases and 7 bases respectively, with 21 bases between them. The CDR3 covers 15 residues. CDR3 protein: CASSLYSGTEGEQYF. The CDR3 DNA is TGTGCCAGCAGCCTTTATTCCGGGACGGAGGGTGAGCAGTACTTC.

This clone was observed a few times. This chain connects TRBV7-2 to TRBJ2-1; D may be TRBD2 (6 bases). Germline V gene sequence: CDR1 SGHTA, CDR2 FQGNSA. The CDR3 consists of 15 residues. V dropped 3 bases and J dropped 4 bases, with 13 bases sitting between them. The CDR3 DNA reads as TGTGCCAGCAGCTTCCGGGACTCCCGATACAATGAGCAGTTCTTC. The encoded protein is CASSFRDSRYNEQFF.

The rearrangement joins TRBV28 to TRBJ1-5, with D uncertain. The V gene lost 6 bases and the J gene lost 6 bases, with 12 bases spanning the gap. This CDR3 is built from 13 residues. Per the germline V gene, CDR1 is MDHEN and CDR2 is SYDVKM. As DNA, the CDR3 is TGTGCCAGCAGCCCCCTCATGGGTCAGCCCCAGCATTTT. Its protein is CASSPLMGQPQHF.

This clone was counted once. The V gene is TRBV11-2, the J gene TRBJ2-7, with 7 bases that match TRBD1. V gave up 1 base and J gave up 4 bases; unmatched junction bases: 4. The CDR3 contains 14 residues. The germline V gene has CDR1 SGHAT and CDR2 FQNNGV. For the CDR3, the DNA is TGTGCCAGCAGCTTAGGAAGACAGGGTTACGAGCAGTACTTC. Encoded protein: CASSLGRQGYEQYF.

This clone has only one observation. J is TRBJ2-1 and V is TRBV5-6, with 15 nucleotides matching TRBD2. The germline V gene encodes CDR1 SGHDT and CDR2 YYEEEE. This CDR3 is built from 16 residues. V gave up 2 bases and J gave up 6 bases; unmatched junction bases: 3. As DNA, the CDR3 is TGTGCCAGCAGCTTCGGGGGACTAGCGGGAGGCAATGAGCAGTTCTTC. Protein sequence: CASSFGGLAGGNEQFF.

V is TRBV4-3 and J is TRBJ2-1; 8 nucleotides align to TRBD2. V was clipped by 1 base and J by 4 bases; unmatched bases: 6. The CDR3 has 16 residues. The germline gives CDR1 LGHNA, CDR2 YSLEER. The CDR3 DNA reads TGCGCCAGCAGCCAAGGATTAGCGGGACGATACAATGAGCAGTTCTTC. This codes for CASSQGLAGRYNEQFF.

J is TRBJ2-3 and V is TRBV14; D ambiguous. Trimming shortened V by 4 bases and J by 1 base, and 12 bases separated the two germline ends. The V gene's germline CDR1 is SGHDN and CDR2 FVKESK. This CDR3 comprises 15 residues. CDR3 coding DNA: TGTGCCAGCAGCCGAGTCACGAGCGGCACAGATACGCAGTATTTT. Translating it yields CASSRVTSGTDTQYF.

The chain's CDR3 is CASSPSSIQEPGTYSYNEQFF. CDR3 in DNA: TGTGCCAGTAGCCCATCCTCAATACAGGAGCCAGGGACCTACTCCTACAATGAGCAGTTCTTC. V and J are TRBV19 and TRBJ2-1; D may correspond to TRBD1 or TRBD2 (5 bases each). Germline V CDR1 and CDR2: LNHDA, SQIVND (reference sequence). The CDR3 totals 21 residues. V lost 6 bases and J 0 bases, leaving 30 bases between the germline ends.

This chain connects TRBV14 to TRBJ2-7; D unresolved. The germline CDR1 and CDR2 sequences are SGHDN and FVKESK. V was trimmed by 0 bases and J by 7 bases, leaving 7 bases between them. The CDR3 is 12 amino acids. The CDR3, as DNA: TGTGCCAGCAGCCAAGACCCTAGGGAGCAGTACTTC. Translation: CASSQDPREQYF.

V and J are TRBV7-8 and TRBJ1-5; D is possibly TRBD1 (6 bases). The CDR3 loop spans 14 amino acids. Deletions cut 1 base from V and 5 bases from J, with 9 bases between. CDR1 SGHVS and CDR2 FQNEAQ come from the germline V gene. The CDR3 here is CASSLGGAHQPQHF. As DNA, the CDR3 is TGTGCCAGCAGCTTAGGGGGGGCCCATCAGCCCCAGCATTTT.